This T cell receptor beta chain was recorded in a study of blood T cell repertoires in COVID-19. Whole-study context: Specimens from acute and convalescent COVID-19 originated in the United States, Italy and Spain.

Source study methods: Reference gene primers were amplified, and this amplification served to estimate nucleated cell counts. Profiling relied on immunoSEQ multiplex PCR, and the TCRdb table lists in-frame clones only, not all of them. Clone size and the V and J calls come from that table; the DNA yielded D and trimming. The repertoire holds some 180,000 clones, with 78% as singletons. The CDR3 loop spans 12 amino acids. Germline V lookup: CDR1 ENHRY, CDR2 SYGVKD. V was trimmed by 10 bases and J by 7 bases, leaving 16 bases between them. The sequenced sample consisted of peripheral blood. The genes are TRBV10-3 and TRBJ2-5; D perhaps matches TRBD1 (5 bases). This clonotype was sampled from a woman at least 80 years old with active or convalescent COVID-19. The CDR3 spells CATEQVFGTQYF. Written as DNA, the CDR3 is TGTGCCACCGAACAGGTTTTCGGGACCCAGTACTTC.